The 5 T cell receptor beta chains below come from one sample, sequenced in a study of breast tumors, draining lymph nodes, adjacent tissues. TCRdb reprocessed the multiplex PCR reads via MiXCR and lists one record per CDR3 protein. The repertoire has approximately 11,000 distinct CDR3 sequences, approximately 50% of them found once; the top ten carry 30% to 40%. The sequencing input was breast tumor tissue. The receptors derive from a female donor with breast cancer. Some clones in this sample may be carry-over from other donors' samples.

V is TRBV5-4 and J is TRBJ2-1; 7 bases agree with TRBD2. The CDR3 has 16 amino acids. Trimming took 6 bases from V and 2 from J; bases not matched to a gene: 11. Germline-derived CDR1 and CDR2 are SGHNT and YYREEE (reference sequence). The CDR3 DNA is TGTGCCAGCACCTCGTCCCAGCGGGGAACCTACAATGAGCAGTTCTTC. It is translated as CASTSSQRGTYNEQFF.

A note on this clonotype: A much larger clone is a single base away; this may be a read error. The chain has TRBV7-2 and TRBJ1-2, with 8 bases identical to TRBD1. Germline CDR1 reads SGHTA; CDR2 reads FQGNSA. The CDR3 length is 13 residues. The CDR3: CASSRTGNYDYTF. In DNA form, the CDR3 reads TGTGCCAGCAGCCGGACAGGGAACTATGACTACACCTTC.

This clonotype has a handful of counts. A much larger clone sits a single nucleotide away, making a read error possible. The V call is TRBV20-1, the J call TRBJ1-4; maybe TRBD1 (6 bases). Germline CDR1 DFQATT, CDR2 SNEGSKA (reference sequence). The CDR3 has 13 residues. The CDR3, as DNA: TGCAGTGCCTCACAGGGCGCTAATGAAACACTGTTTTTT. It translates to CSASQGANETLFF.

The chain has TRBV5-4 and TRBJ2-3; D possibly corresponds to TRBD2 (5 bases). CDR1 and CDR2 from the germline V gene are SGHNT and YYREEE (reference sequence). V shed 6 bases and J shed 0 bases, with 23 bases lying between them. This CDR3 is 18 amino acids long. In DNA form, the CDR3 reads TGTGCCAGCACCTCGACCGGGGTCCTCCACCCTAGCACAGATACGCAGTATTTT. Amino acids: CASTSTGVLHPSTDTQYF.

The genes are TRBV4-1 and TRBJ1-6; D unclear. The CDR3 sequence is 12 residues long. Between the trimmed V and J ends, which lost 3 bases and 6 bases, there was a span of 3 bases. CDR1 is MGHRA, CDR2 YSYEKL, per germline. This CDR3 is CASSQPNSPLHF. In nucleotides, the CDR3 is TGCGCCAGCAGCCAGCCTAATTCACCCCTCCACTTT.